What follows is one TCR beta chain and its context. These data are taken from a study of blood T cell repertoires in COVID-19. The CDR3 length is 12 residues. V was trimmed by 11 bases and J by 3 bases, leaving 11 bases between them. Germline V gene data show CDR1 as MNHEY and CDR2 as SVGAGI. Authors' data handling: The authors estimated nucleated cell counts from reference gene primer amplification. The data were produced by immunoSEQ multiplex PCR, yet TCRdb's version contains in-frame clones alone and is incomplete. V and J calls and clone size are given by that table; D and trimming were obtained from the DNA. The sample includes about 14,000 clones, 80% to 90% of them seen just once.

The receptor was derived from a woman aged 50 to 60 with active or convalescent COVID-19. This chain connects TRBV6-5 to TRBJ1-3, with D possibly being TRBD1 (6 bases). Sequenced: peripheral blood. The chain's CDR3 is CAWRGGGNTIYF. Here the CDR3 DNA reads TGTGCCTGGAGAGGGGGTGGAAACACCATATATTTT.